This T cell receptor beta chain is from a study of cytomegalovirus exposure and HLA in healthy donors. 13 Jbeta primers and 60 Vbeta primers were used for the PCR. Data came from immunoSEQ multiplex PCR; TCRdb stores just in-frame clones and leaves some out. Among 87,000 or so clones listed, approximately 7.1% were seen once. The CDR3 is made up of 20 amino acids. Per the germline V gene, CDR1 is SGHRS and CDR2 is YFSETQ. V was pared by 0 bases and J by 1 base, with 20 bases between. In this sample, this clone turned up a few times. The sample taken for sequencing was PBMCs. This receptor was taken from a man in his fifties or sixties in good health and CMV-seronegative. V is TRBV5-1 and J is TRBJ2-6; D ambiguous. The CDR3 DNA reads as TGCGCCAGCAGCTTGGCTTCCCTTAGAAGTGGGCTTTCTGGGGCCAACGTCCTGACTTTC. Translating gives CASSLASLRSGLSGANVLTF.